This entry describes one T cell receptor beta chain. TRB rearrangements were amplified by touch-down multiplex PCR with mixed TRB-A/B primers. One entry per CDR3 protein, without DNA, is what TCRdb gives after re-calling the multiplex PCR reads. Its clone listing holds about 4,500 distinct CDR3 sequences. These data belong to a study of T cell clusters in autoimmune cytopenias. The CDR3 has 15 amino acids. Germline V lookup: CDR1 LNHDA, CDR2 SQIVND (reference sequence). Each sample's input was approximately 270 ng genomic DNA, about 38,000 genome equivalents. The sample also formed part of further work on T cell repertoires in aging, cancer and after chemotherapy. As that study records: In cancer patients, declining TCR diversity with age involved lost richness and lost evenness.

V is TRBV19 and J is TRBJ1-2. The sequencing input was peripheral blood. The TCR sequence derives from a human donor in good health. CDR3 loop: CASSPTDRSNYGYTF.